This T cell receptor (beta chain) was identified during a study of pediatric ulcerative colitis. Findings of the study overall: Compared with controls, ulcerative colitis showed greater blood-rectum clone sharing. Acute severe colitis showed lower rectal diversity from clonal expansions. Rectal pinch biopsies may have included blood-derived T cells, especially in patients with overt colitis.

One to two pinch biopsies were taken from the rectum during colonoscopy. The assay was run at survey level. Measured with immunoSEQ multiplex PCR; TCRdb has only the in-frame clones, and not every one. The sample has approximately 11,000 clones; roughly 80% are singletons. Turning to this clone: As yet, its antigen is unknown.

The specimen was gut tissue. The clonotype comes from a girl under 18 who was a control in a study of pediatric ulcerative colitis.

This CDR3 is CATSREGRYQPQHF. The DNA for the CDR3 is TGTGCCACCAGCAGAGAGGGCCGATATCAGCCCCAGCATTTT. The gene calls are TRBV15 and TRBJ1-5; no reliable D call. V lost 0 bases, J lost 5 bases, and 8 bases lay in between. This CDR3 contains 14 residues. The germline CDR1 and CDR2 sequences are LNHNV and YYDKDF (reference sequence).